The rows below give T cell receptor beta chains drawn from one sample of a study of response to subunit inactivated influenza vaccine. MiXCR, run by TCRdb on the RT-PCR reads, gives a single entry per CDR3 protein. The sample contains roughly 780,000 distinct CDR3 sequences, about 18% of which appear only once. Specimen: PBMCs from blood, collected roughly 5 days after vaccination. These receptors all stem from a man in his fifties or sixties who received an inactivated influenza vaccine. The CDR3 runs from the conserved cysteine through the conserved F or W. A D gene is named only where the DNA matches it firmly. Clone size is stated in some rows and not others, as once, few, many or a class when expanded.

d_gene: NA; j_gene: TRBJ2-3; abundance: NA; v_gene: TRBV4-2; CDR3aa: CASSQDPSDTQYF; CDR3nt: TGTGCCAGCAGCCAAGACCCGTCAGATACGCAGTATTTT
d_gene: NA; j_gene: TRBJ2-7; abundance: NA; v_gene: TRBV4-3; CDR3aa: CASSQGVGLGEQYF; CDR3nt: TGCGCCAGCAGCCAAGGGGTAGGATTGGGCGAGCAGTACTTC
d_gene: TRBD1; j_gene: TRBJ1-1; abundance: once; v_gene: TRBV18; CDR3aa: CASSPVQGNNEASF; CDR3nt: TGTGCCAGCTCACCAGTACAGGGGAACAATGAAGCTTCCTTT
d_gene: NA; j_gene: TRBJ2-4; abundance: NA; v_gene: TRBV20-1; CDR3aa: CSARYPGLAKNIQYF; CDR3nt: TGCAGTGCTAGATATCCGGGACTAGCCAAAAACATTCAGTACTTC
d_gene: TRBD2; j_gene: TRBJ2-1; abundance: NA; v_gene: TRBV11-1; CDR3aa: CASSWGTSVMSSYNEQFF; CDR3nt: TGTGCCAGCAGCTGGGGGACTAGCGTCATGAGCTCCTACAATGAGCAGTTCTTC
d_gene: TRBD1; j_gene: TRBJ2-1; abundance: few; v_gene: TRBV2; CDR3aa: CASRGGQAGLDEQFF; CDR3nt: TGTGCCAGCAGAGGGGGACAGGCGGGCTTGGATGAGCAGTTCTTC
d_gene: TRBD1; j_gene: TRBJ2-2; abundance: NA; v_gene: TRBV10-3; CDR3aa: CAIKADRATGELFF; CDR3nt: TGTGCCATCAAAGCGGACAGGGCTACCGGGGAGCTGTTTTTT
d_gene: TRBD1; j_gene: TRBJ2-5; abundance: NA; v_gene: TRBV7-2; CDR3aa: CASSLPRDSYQETQYF; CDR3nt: TGTGCCAGCAGCTTACCCCGGGACAGTTACCAAGAGACCCAGTACTTC
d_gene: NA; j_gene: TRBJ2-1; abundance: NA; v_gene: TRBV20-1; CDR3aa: CSAEEQFF; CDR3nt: TGCAGTGCTGAAGAGCAGTTCTTC
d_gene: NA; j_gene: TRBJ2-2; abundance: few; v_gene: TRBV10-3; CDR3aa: CAISGSSATNTGELFF; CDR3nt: TGTGCCATCAGTGGTAGCTCAGCGACGAACACCGGGGAGCTGTTTTTT
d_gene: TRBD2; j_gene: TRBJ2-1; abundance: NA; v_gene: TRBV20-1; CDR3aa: CSARDFTSGDEQFF; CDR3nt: TGCAGTGCTAGAGATTTCACTAGCGGCGACGAGCAGTTCTTC
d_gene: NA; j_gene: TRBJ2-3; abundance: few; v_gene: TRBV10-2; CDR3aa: CASSGGHQIGDTQYF; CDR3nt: TGCGCCAGCAGTGGGGGGCATCAAATAGGAGATACGCAGTATTTT
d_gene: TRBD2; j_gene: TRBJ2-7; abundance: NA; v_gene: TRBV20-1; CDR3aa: CSARVTGGTMSYEQYF; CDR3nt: TGCAGTGCTAGAGTCACGGGAGGGACTATGTCCTACGAGCAGTACTTC
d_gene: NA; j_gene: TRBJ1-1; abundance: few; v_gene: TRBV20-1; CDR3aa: CSARGAGPNTEAFF; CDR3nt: TGCAGTGCTAGAGGGGCCGGGCCGAACACTGAAGCTTTCTTT
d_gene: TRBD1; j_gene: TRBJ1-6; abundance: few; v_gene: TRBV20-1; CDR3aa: CSARERTGQNSPLHF; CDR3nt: TGCAGTGCTAGAGAGAGGACAGGGCAGAATTCACCCCTCCACTTT
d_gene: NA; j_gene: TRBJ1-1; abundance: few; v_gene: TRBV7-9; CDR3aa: CASSATVTEAFF; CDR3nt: TGTGCCAGCAGCGCGACAGTCACTGAAGCTTTCTTT
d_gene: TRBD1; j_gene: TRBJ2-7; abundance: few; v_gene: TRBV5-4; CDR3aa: CASSLRTGTIPLSSYEQYF; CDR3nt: TGTGCCAGCAGCTTGAGGACAGGGACCATACCTCTGAGCTCCTACGAGCAGTACTTC
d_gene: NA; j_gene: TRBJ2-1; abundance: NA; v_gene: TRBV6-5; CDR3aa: CASSYSQPSLGRQFF; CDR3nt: TGTGCCAGCAGTTACTCGCAACCCTCACTAGGTAGGCAGTTCTTC
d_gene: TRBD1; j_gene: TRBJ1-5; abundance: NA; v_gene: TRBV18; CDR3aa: CASSPPRQGPLHF; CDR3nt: TGTGCCAGCTCACCCCCCCGACAGGGACCCCTGCATTTT
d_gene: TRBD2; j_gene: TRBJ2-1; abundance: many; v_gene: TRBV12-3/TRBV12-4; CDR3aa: CASRTSGSSYNEQFF; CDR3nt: TGTGCCAGCAGAACTAGCGGCAGCTCCTACAATGAGCAGTTCTTC
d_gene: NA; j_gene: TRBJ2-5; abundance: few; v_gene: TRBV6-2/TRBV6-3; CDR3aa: CASSPRQSRQETQYF; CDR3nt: TGTGCCAGCAGTCCCCGGCAGTCCCGCCAAGAGACCCAGTACTTC
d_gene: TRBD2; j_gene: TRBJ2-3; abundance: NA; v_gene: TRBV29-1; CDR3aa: CSSSFSGSGTDTQYF; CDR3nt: TGCAGCTCATCCTTTAGCGGGAGTGGCACAGATACGCAGTATTTT
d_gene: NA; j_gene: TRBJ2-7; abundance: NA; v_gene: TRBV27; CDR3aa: CASSLLDPSNHEQYF; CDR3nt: TGTGCCAGCAGTTTACTTGACCCCAGCAACCACGAGCAGTACTTC
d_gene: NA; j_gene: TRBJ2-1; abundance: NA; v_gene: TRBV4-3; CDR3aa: CASSQTGGSPRMGTQFF; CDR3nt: TGCGCCAGCAGCCAGACCGGGGGCTCGCCGAGGATGGGAACGCAGTTCTTC
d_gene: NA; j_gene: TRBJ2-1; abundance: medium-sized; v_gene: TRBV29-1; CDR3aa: CSVGWDWVYNEQFF; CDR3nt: TGCAGCGTTGGGTGGGATTGGGTTTACAATGAGCAGTTCTTC
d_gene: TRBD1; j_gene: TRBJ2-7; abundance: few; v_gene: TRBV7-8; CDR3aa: CASSLQGVAYEQYF; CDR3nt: TGTGCCAGCAGCTTACAGGGGGTAGCGTACGAGCAGTACTTC
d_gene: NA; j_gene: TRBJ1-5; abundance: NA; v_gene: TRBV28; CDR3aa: CASSHLLGKAGWSNQPQHF; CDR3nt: TGTGCCAGCAGCCACTTACTGGGTAAGGCGGGATGGAGCAATCAGCCCCAGCATTTT
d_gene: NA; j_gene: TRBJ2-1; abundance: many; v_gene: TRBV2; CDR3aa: CASSRNSYNEQFF; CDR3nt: TGTGCCAGCTCGCGCAATTCCTACAATGAGCAGTTCTTC
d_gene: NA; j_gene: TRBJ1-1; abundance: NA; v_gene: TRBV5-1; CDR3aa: CASRVYERAEAFF; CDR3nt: TGCGCCAGCAGAGTCTATGAACGGGCCGAAGCTTTCTTT
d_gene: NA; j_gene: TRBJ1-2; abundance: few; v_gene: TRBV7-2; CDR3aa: CASSDRAGYGYTF; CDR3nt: TGTGCCAGCAGCGACCGGGCCGGCTATGGCTACACCTTC
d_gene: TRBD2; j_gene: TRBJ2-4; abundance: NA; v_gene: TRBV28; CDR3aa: CASSRPGLAGGPGRVLNIQYF; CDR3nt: TGTGCCAGCAGTAGGCCGGGACTAGCGGGAGGCCCCGGTAGGGTTTTGAACATTCAGTACTTC
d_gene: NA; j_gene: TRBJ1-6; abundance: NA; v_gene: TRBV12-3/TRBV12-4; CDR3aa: CASSRESSYNSPLHF; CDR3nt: TGTGCCAGCAGTAGGGAGAGCTCCTATAATTCACCCCTCCACTTT
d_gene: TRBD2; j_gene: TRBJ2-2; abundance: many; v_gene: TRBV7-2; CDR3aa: CASKSAGGTGELFF; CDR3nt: TGTGCCAGCAAATCGGCGGGGGGGACCGGGGAGCTGTTTTTT
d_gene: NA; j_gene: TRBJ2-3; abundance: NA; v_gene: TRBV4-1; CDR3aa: CASSQDYGLADTQYF; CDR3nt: TGCGCCAGCAGCCAAGATTATGGCCTAGCGGATACGCAGTATTTT
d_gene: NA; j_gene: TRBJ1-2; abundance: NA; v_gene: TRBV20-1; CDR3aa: CSAEKDYGYTF; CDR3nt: TGCAGTGCGGAGAAGGACTATGGCTACACCTTC
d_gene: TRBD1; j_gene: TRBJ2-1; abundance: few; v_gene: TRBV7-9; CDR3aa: CASVRGTGEVYEQFF; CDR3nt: TGTGCCAGTGTTAGAGGGACAGGGGAGGTCTATGAGCAGTTCTTC
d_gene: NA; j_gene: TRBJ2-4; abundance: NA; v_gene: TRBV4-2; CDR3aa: CASSPAALIAKNIQYF; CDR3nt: TGTGCCAGCAGTCCGGCCGCCTTAATAGCCAAAAACATTCAGTACTTC
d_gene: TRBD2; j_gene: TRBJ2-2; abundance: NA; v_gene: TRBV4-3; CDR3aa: CASSQLTSGRNTGELFF; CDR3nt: TGCGCCAGCAGCCAGCTGACTAGCGGGAGGAACACCGGGGAGCTGTTTTTT
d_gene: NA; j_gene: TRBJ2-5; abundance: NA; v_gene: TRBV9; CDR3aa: CASSPEVYIYETQYF; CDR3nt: TGTGCCAGCAGCCCCGAAGTCTACATCTACGAGACCCAGTACTTC
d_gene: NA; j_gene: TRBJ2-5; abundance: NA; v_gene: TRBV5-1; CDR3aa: CASSLVRRVTQYF; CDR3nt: TGCGCCAGCAGCTTGGTACGGCGTGTGACCCAGTACTTC
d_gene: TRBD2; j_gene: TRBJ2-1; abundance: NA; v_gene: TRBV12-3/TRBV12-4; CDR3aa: CASWEGVSSGEGEQFF; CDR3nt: TGTGCCAGCTGGGAGGGAGTAAGCTCCGGAGAGGGGGAGCAGTTCTTC